The 6 T cell receptor beta chains given below trace back to one sample, sequenced in a study of T-cell memory formation after mild COVID-19. TCRdb called the 5' RACE reads again in MiXCR, with one record for every CDR3 protein. The sample records 380,000 or so distinct CDR3 sequences, 13% to 15% being singletons. Sequencing input: PBMCs or a T cell subset sorted from them (not recorded which). All receptors come from a man between 18 and 29 years old who had mild COVID-19 (a few samples of this study predate the infection). Cell type and time point are not known.

This clonotype appeared a single time. This chain's CDR3 is CSANRQGYEQYF. CDR3 DNA sequence: TGCAGTGCTAATCGACAGGGGTACGAGCAGTACTTC. This chain joins TRBV20-1 and TRBJ2-7, with TRBD1 matching 8 bases. The V and J ends lost 4 bases and 4 bases, in that order; junction bases with no gene match: 3. Germline CDR1 and CDR2: DFQATT and SNEGSKA (reference sequence). The CDR3 spans 12 residues.

This clonotype turned up a few times. The chain employs TRBV7-2 and TRBJ2-7; 11 nucleotides line up with TRBD1. CDR1 and CDR2 (germline): SGHTA, FQGNSA. This CDR3 is 14 amino acids long. J was trimmed by 4 bases and V by 4 bases; bases with no gene match: 3. The DNA of the CDR3 is TGTGCCAGCAGCTCGGACAGGGGGCAGTACGAGCAGTACTTC. This gives the protein CASSSDRGQYEQYF. Complete variable domain (other parts from reference TRBV7-2 and TRBJ2-7): GAGVSQSPSNKVTEKGKDVELRCDPISGHTALYWYRQSLGQGLEFLIYFQGNSAPDKSGLPSDRFSAERTGGSVSTLTIQRTQQEDSAVYLCASSSDRGQYEQYFGPGTRLTVT.

CDR3 in DNA: TGTGCCAGCAGCCTTCCCCACAGGAGTTATGGCTACACCTTC. Its protein product is CASSLPHRSYGYTF. The chain uses TRBV3-1 and TRBJ1-2; D perhaps matches TRBD1 (5 bases). The V end was cut by 4 bases, the J end by 5 bases, with 14 bases between. The CDR3 is 14 amino acids. The germline CDR1 and CDR2 sequences are LGHDT and YNNKEL (reference sequence). Full variable domain (outside the CDR3, taken from reference TRBV3-1 and TRBJ1-2): DTAVSQTPKYLVTQMGNDKSIKCEQNLGHDTMYWYKQDSKKFLKIMFSYNNKELIINETVPNRFSPKSPDKAHLNLHINSLELGDSAVYFCASSLPHRSYGYTFGSGTRLTVV.

This rearrangement joins TRBV14 to TRBJ2-6, with TRBD2 as a possible D gene (5 bases). The V gene lost 4 bases and the J gene lost 0 bases, with 10 bases spanning the gap. Germline lookup yields CDR1 SGHDN and CDR2 FVKESK. This CDR3 is 16 amino acids long. CDR3 coding DNA: TGTGCCAGCAGCCCCCCGGGGTACTCTGGGGCCAACGTCCTGACTTTC. Encoded protein: CASSPPGYSGANVLTF.

The CDR3 spells CASSLSDSGEAFF. The CDR3 bases are TGCGCCAGCAGCTTAAGCGACAGCGGTGAAGCTTTCTTT. The rearrangement uses TRBV5-1 and TRBJ1-1, with a tentative D call TRBD1 (5 bases). Germline loops: CDR1 SGHRS, CDR2 YFSETQ. The CDR3 is 13 residues long. Trimming stripped 2 bases from V and 7 bases from J, with 12 bases between.

The CDR3 reads CASSLRDRDNQPQHF. The CDR3 nucleotides are TGTGCCAGCAGTTTAAGGGACAGGGACAATCAGCCCCAGCATTTT. The chain combines TRBV12-3 or TRBV12-4 with TRBJ1-5; 9 bases align to TRBD1. The V gene end was trimmed by 2 bases and the J gene end by 3 bases; junction bases not matched to a gene: 2. This CDR3 has 15 amino acids.